The following is a TCR beta chain sequence with its context. The target of this receptor is not known. No per-base quality is available; no much larger clone lies one base away. The sample comes from a study of graft-versus-host responses after intestinal transplantation (dated by TCRdb to the early 2020s). Notes on the research overall: Multivisceral, liver-intestinal, or isolated intestinal transplants were received by the recipients. A peak of at least 4% donor T cells among recipient peripheral blood mononuclear cells was the definition used for donor T cell macrochimerism. All recipients received anti-thymocyte globulin induction followed by maintenance tacrolimus and steroids for approximately 3 years. After intestinal transplantation, graft-versus-host and host-versus-graft alloreactive T cell clones in the graft, circulation and bone marrow were tracked using bulk TCR-beta CDR3 sequencing. The cohort enrolled about two dozen intestinal transplant recipients including one retransplant, and a few patients lacking pretransplant specimens were excluded. To identify alloreactive clones, pre-transplant mixed lymphocyte reaction products were sequenced and then compared with unstimulated pre-transplant donor and recipient T cells. Rather than being sequenced by the commercial service, samples from three later patients were sequenced in-house on an Illumina MiSeq and processed with MiXCR.

The label giving this sample's time point can be read as: cells obtained before transplantation from donor or recipient. CD3+CD4+ and CD3+CD8+ populations were FACS-sorted from unstimulated pre-transplant donor and recipient cells taken from spleen or lymph nodes. Library preparation used the immunoSEQ multiplex PCR assay. For most patients, genomic DNA was isolated with the Qiagen DNeasy Blood and Tissue Kit and shipped frozen to Adaptive Biotechnologies for TCR sequencing. High-throughput TCR-beta CDR3 sequencing of genomic DNA from most patients was performed by Adaptive Biotechnologies. On the study's bioinformatics: TCR sequencing data for roughly 17 patients were retrieved from Adaptive's ImmunoSEQ software; three other patients were processed with MiXCR and VDJtools. To correct CD4 versus CD8 sorting errors, any sequence found in both subsets at a frequency ratio below 5:1 was removed. CDR3 nucleotide sequences shared between donor and recipient were removed because the origin of such sequences could not be assigned. Alloreactive clones required at least 2-fold expansion over unstimulated cells and minimum CFSE-low frequency of 0.002% (template counts) or 0.001% (read counts). Mappable clones were those detected in sequenced pre-transplant spleen, lymph node, or MLR CFSE-low populations of the donor or recipient. The cumulative frequency of alloreactive clones was calculated as a percentage of all sequences, weighted by copy number. TCRdb retrieved this table from immuneACCESS and kept in-frame rearrangements only. Not all clones are present; in checked studies, unresolved V genes account for under half, and no reason is known for the remainder. From that table come the V and J calls and clone size; the DNA was used to work out D and trimming. In all, the sample holds over 40,000 clones, and 90% to 95% of those were seen once. Approximately 0.54% of the sample comes from the top ten.

Sequences SNHLY (CDR1) and FYNNEI (CDR2) are obtained from the germline V gene. Germline trimming amounts to 8 bases on V and 8 bases on J, with 6 as the count of junction bases outside the gene matches. The CDR3 starts with the cysteine, ends with the phenylalanine, and has 12 residues. Here the CDR3 DNA is all that survives: 36 bases in frame from base 1. Results and caveats for the whole study, not just this receptor: GvH clones were detected in recipient bone marrow, and some appeared earlier in ileal mucosa or blood, consistent with an intestinal mucosal origin. The relatively low number and heterogeneity of intestinal transplant patients limited the conclusions. In patients with donor T cell macrochimerism, the allografts had high GvH to HvG T cell clonal ratios. Early after transplant, peak levels of circulating GvH clones were found to be associated with declines in HvG clones.

This receptor chain uses TRBV2 and TRBJ2-1, and 7 bases in between align with TRBD1. This TCR came from a human donor who was the organ donor for an intestinal transplant. Sequencing was performed on unstimulated CD8+ T cells sorted from spleen or lymph node cells, taken before transplant. The CDR3 amino acid sequence is: CASDRVKDEQFF. The DNA reads TGTGCCAGCGACAGGGTTAAGGATGAGCAGTTCTTC.